The 29 T cell receptor beta chains given below trace back to one sample, sequenced in a study of tumor-infiltrating lymphocytes in primary liver carcinoma. The input was approximately 500 ng total RNA; TCR beta cDNA was made from it with a constant-region primer. Three nested multiplex PCR rounds, a slightly modified ARM-PCR method, built the TCR beta libraries. The first two PCR rounds used TRBV1-TRBV30 forward primers with a C-beta reverse primer, about 10 cycles each. TCRdb re-called the multiplex PCR reads through MiXCR, storing one row per CDR3 protein. The sample lists about 64,000 distinct CDR3 sequences, over 60% occurring once. DNA and RNA were both co-extracted from around 20-30 mg of bulk tissue that had not been sorted. Sequenced sample: liver tumor tissue from sampling region 4. Specified subset: tumor region T4, right-lateral pole. These receptors were obtained from a middle-aged man with primary liver carcinoma and hepatitis B virus infection.

There are a few counts of this clonotype. The chain employs TRBV6-2 or TRBV6-3 and TRBJ2-1; D may be TRBD2 (5 bases). The CDR3 is 15 amino acids. Germline CDR1 and CDR2: MNHEY and SVGEGT. V shed 2 bases and J shed 6 bases, with 14 bases lying between them. The DNA for the CDR3 is TGTGCCAGCAGTTACACGGTGGGAGACCTCAATGAGCAGTTCTTC. It is translated as CASSYTVGDLNEQFF.

A remark on this clonotype: Sequence at one end of the junction differs from germline and may be a read error. J is TRBJ1-2 and V is TRBV4-2; D is uncertain. CDR3 length equals 14 residues. Per germline, CDR1 LGHNA and CDR2 YNFKEQ. This chain's CDR3 is CASSQEWIDDGYAF. For the CDR3, the DNA is TGTGCCAGCAGCCAAGAATGGATAGATGATGGCTACGCCTTC.

This clonotype has only a few counts. The CDR3 region has the DNA TGTGCCAGCAGCGTAACAATAGCGGGAGGTACCGGGGAGCTGTTTTTT. This translates into CASSVTIAGGTGELFF. V is TRBV9 and J is TRBJ2-2, with 10 bases identical to TRBD2. Germline lookup yields CDR1 SGDLS and CDR2 YYNGEE. The CDR3 consists of 16 residues. Unmatched junction bases numbered 5, after V lost 1 base and J lost 5 bases. Drawing the rest from reference TRBV9 and TRBJ2-2, the complete variable domain is DSGVTQTPKHLITATGQRVTLRCSPRSGDLSVYWYQQSLDQGLQFLIQYYNGEERAKGNILERFSAQQFPDLHSELNLSSLELGDSALYFCASSVTIAGGTGELFFGEGSRLTVL.

In regard to this clonotype: A junction boundary mismatches the germline segment, possibly from a read error. This sequence joins TRBV11-2 and TRBJ2-6; D assignment may be TRBD1 or TRBD2 (5 bases each). The germline V gene encodes CDR1 SGHAT and CDR2 FQNNGV. The CDR3 covers 16 residues. The CDR3 loop is CASNSDLGAGADVLTF. The CDR3 DNA reads as TGTGCCAGCAACTCAGATCTCGGGGCTGGGGCCGACGTCCTGACTTTC.

About this clonotype itself: At one end the junction does not follow the germline gene, possibly because of a read error. The chain carries TRBV7-8 and TRBJ2-6; 8 positions agree with TRBD2. Germline assignment: CDR1 SGHVS and CDR2 FQNEAQ. The CDR3 extends over 17 amino acids. The CDR3 loop is CACSLDGRGTGANVLTF. The CDR3 DNA follows: TGTGCCTGCAGCTTAGACGGGAGGGGGACTGGGGCCAACGTCCTGACTTTC.

With regard to this clonotype: Since a much larger clone is just one base distant, this may be a read error. The chain has TRBV4-3 and TRBJ2-1, with a weak D call TRBD2 (5 bases). Per the germline V gene, CDR1 is LGHNA and CDR2 is YSLEER. The CDR3 contains 17 residues. The ends were cut back, 0 bases at V and 8 bases at J, with 20 bases in the middle. CDR3 nucleotides: TGCGCCAGCAGCCAAGAAAGGTCTAGCAGGATCCTGTATGAGCAGTTCTTC. Its protein is CASSQERSSRILYEQFF.

CDR3 region: CYVTCSSYEQYF. CDR3 bases: TGCTACGTTACTTGCAGCTCCTACGAGCAGTACTTC. The chain is built from TRBV29-1 and TRBJ2-7; the D is unclear. Germline CDR1 reads SQVTM; CDR2 reads ANQGSEA. The CDR3 length is 12 residues.

This rearrangement joins TRBV6-5 to TRBJ1-4; D is uncertain. The CDR3 consists of 17 residues. Between the trimmed V and J ends, which lost 0 bases and 11 bases, there was a span of 22 bases. In germline, CDR1 is MNHEY, CDR2 SVGAGI. The CDR3 DNA follows: TGTGCCAGCAGTTACTCGACTCTTGGGCCAACTATTGAGAAACTGTTTTTT. Protein sequence: CASSYSTLGPTIEKLFF.

CDR3 coding DNA: TGTGCCATCAGTGGGGAGATACACACCGGGGAGCTGTTTTTT. It codes for CAISGEIHTGELFF. The rearrangement uses TRBV10-3 and TRBJ2-2; tentatively, D is TRBD2 (5 bases). Trimming took 4 bases from V and 3 from J, leaving 9 bases between them. Germline CDR1 reads ENHRY; CDR2 reads SYGVKD. The CDR3 has 14 amino acids.

Concerning this clonotype itself: The junction shows a germline mismatch at one end, possibly a read error. The gene calls are TRBV11-2 and TRBJ2-7; 8 bases are a match to TRBD1. CDR3 size: 16 residues. Germline loops: CDR1 SGHAT, CDR2 FQNNGV. CDR3 nucleotide sequence: TGTGCCAGCAACTTAGCAGGGGGCCCCTTTGACTACGAGCAATACTTC. This sequence encodes CASNLAGGPFDYEQYF.

Concerning this clonotype itself: This may be a read error: a much more frequent sequence differs by one nucleotide. The chain couples TRBV5-6 to TRBJ2-1; 7 positions match TRBD2. This CDR3 is 14 amino acids long. Germline V gene lookup returns CDR1 SGHDT and CDR2 YYEEEE. CDR3 sequence (DNA): TGTACCAGCAGCGGGGCAGGAGCGGACAATGAGCAGTTCTTC. Translating gives CTSSGAGADNEQFF.

This clonotype was recorded a few times. One end of the junction is discordant with germline, which a read error may explain. The chain recombines TRBV12-3 or TRBV12-4 with TRBJ2-6; D unclear. This CDR3 is 13 amino acids long. CDR3 DNA sequence: TGTGCCAGCAGCCTAAATTACCCCAACGTCCTGATTTTC. It is translated as CASSLNYPNVLIF.

Points on this clonotype: A much larger clone differs from this one at a single base, so this may be a read error. The rearrangement uses TRBV28 and TRBJ2-1; possibly TRBD1 or TRBD2 for D (5 bases each). The CDR3 runs 15 residues. In germline, CDR1 is MDHEN, CDR2 SYDVKM. CDR3 nucleotides: TGTGCCAGCAGCCTAGACAGCGGCTCCTACAATGAGCAGTCCTTC. Translation gives CASSLDSGSYNEQSF. The full variable domain, completed using reference TRBV28 and TRBJ2-1, is DVKVTQSSRYLVKRTGEKVFLECVQDMDHENMFWYRQDPGLGLRLIYFSYDVKMKEKGDIPEGYSVSREKKERFSLILESASTNQTSMYLCASSLDSGSYNEQSFGPGTRLTVL.

V is TRBV6-5 and J is TRBJ1-2; maybe TRBD1 (6 bases). CDR1 MNHEY and CDR2 SVGAGI come from the germline V gene. CDR3 size: 15 residues. The V and J ends lost 2 bases and 6 bases respectively, with 16 bases between them. The chain's CDR3 is CASSYRRIYRDGYTF. In nucleotides, the CDR3 is TGTGCCAGCAGTTACAGGAGGATCTACAGGGATGGCTACACCTTC.

This chain joins TRBV6-5 and TRBJ2-1; 7 bases map to TRBD2. The tail of the sequence fits TRBJ2-7 better, so the J call may be wrong. The CDR3 sequence is 14 residues long. CDR1 and CDR2 from the germline V gene are MNHEY and SVGAGI. The CDR3: CASSWTSGSNEQYF. The CDR3 DNA sequence: TGTGCCAGCAGTTGGACTAGTGGATCCAATGAGCAGTACTTC.

About this clonotype itself: This may be a read error, as it is one base from a much larger clone. The CDR3 carries no conserved terminal phenylalanine or tryptophan, so it likely arises from a read error. CDR3 sequence (DNA): TGTGCCAGCGCGAGCGGGCTCCCCAGCACAGATACGCAGTATTAT. The encoded protein is CASASGLPSTDTQYY. The chain joins TRBV4-2 to TRBJ2-3; possibly TRBD2 for D (6 bases). Germline-derived CDR1 and CDR2 are LGHNA and YNFKEQ. This CDR3 region has 15 residues. Trimming stripped 8 bases from V and 0 bases from J, with 15 bases between.

On this clonotype: This may arise from a read error, as a much more abundant clone is one base away. The J gene is TRBJ1-4, the V gene TRBV28; 10 nucleotides align to TRBD1. CDR3 length equals 15 residues. CDR1 is MDHEN, CDR2 SYDVKM, per germline. Written as DNA, the CDR3 is TGTGCCAGCAGTTCACCGGGACAGGGGCCTGAAAAACTGCTTTTT. It translates to CASSSPGQGPEKLLF.

Of note for this clonotype: At one of its ends the junction is not consistent with the germline gene, which may arise from a read error. DNA of the CDR3: TGTGCCAGCAGCTTACAAAGGGGGGAGCAATACTTC. Protein sequence: CASSLQRGEQYF. The chain joins TRBV11-3 to TRBJ2-7; D possibly matches TRBD1 or TRBD2 (6 bases each). The CDR3 is made up of 12 amino acids. Germline assignment: CDR1 SGHNT and CDR2 YENEEA.

Concerning this clonotype: The conserved phenylalanine or tryptophan is not found at the CDR3 terminus, so this likely reflects a read error. Because the CDR3's place on the DNA is in doubt, the DNA is left out and the CDR3 is given as listed by TCRdb. The J gene is TRBJ1-1, the V gene TRBV6-6; the table's D call TRBD1 went unverified against the DNA. The CDR3 is 13 amino acids long, termini counted. CDR1 MNHNY and CDR2 SVGAGI come from the germline V gene (reference sequence). CDR3 amino acids: CASSIGGTTEALY.

About this clonotype itself: One end of the junction varies from germline; a read error may be responsible. The genes are TRBV6-5 and TRBJ2-1; 7 bases are a match to TRBD1. CDR3 length: 14 residues. Germline CDR1 MNHEY, CDR2 SVGAGI. The CDR3 sequence is CTSSLQGSYIEQFF. The CDR3 DNA reads TGTACCAGCAGTCTACAGGGGTCCTACATTGAGCAGTTCTTC.

Points on this clonotype: This CDR3 fails to terminate in the conserved phenylalanine or tryptophan, so it likely reflects a read error. V is TRBV29-1 and J is TRBJ2-1; 13 nucleotides line up with TRBD2. This CDR3 spans 14 amino acids. Per germline, CDR1 SQVTM and CDR2 ANQGSEA. Here the CDR3 DNA reads TGCAGAGTTCGTGTGACTAGCGGGGGGCATGAGCAGTTCTTA. Translated: CRVRVTSGGHEQFL.

The rearrangement links TRBV7-9 to TRBJ2-5, with D perhaps TRBD1 or TRBD2 (7 bases each). The V and J ends lost 11 bases and 5 bases respectively, with 24 bases between them. Germline V lookup: CDR1 SEHNR, CDR2 FQNEAQ (reference sequence). This CDR3 comprises 15 residues. This chain's CDR3 is CAGISRGGLQETQYF. For the CDR3, the DNA is TGTGCCGGCATCAGCAGGGGGGGACTCCAGGAGACCCAGTACTTC. The variable domain in full, with the rest retrieved from reference TRBV7-9 and TRBJ2-5, is DTGVSQNPRHKITKRGQNVTFRCDPISEHNRLYWYRQTLGQGPEFLTYFQNEAQLEKSRLLSDRFSAERPKGSFSTLEIQRTEQGDSAMYLCAGISRGGLQETQYFGPGTRLLVL.

Notes on this clonotype: It may be a read error: a sequence one base away is much more abundant. The gene calls are TRBV11-1 and TRBJ2-1; 14 bases match TRBD2. The germline V gene encodes CDR1 SGHAT and CDR2 FQDESV (reference sequence). CDR3 length: 17 amino acids. CDR3 region: CASRLGLAGEVDNGQFF. In DNA, the CDR3 is TGTGCCAGCAGGCTGGGACTAGCGGGAGAAGTTGACAATGGGCAGTTCTTC.

Concerning this clonotype: One end of the junction varies from germline; a read error may be responsible. V is TRBV4-2 and J is TRBJ2-4; D tentatively reads TRBD1 or TRBD2 (6 bases each). The CDR3 spans 16 residues. Germline V CDR1 and CDR2: LGHNA, YNFKEQ. The CDR3 nucleotides are TGTGCCAGAAGCCCGGAGGGGGGTGGAACCAAAAACATTCAGTGCTTC. Translated: CARSPEGGGTKNIQCF.

Worth noting for this clonotype: Given the absence of the conserved phenylalanine or tryptophan at the CDR3 end, a read error is likely. The chain uses TRBV11-2 and TRBJ2-7, with no clear D. The CDR3 extends over 16 amino acids. Trimming shortened V by 0 bases and J by 2 bases, and 14 bases separated the two germline ends. Germline V lookup: CDR1 SGHAT, CDR2 FQNNGV. CDR3 DNA sequence: TGTGCCAGCAGCTTAGAGATGACACCAAAACCCTACGAGCAGTACTCG. Its translation is CASSLEMTPKPYEQYS.

Comment on this clonotype: At one end, the junction sequence differs from germline, possibly due to a read error. The chain couples TRBV11-2 to TRBJ2-7; 9 positions agree with TRBD1. Per the germline V gene, CDR1 is SGHAT and CDR2 is FQNNGV. The CDR3 is made up of 15 amino acids. The CDR3 DNA is TGTGCCTGCAGGCAAGGGACAGGGAGAACCTACGAACAGTACTTC. This translates into CACRQGTGRTYEQYF.

For this clonotype: Relative to the germline gene, one junction end is altered; a read error may explain this. The chain carries TRBV29-1 and TRBJ2-5; D gene ambiguous. The CDR3 spans 14 residues. CDR1 is SQVTM and CDR2 is ANQGSEA in the germline V gene. CDR3 residues: CSVEYVGQGEAQYF. In DNA form, the CDR3 reads TGCAGCGTTGAATATGTCGGGCAAGGAGAGGCCCAGTACTTC.

In its sample, this clonotype was seen many times. The V call is TRBV5-1, the J call TRBJ2-1; TRBD1 agrees at 8 bases. The CDR3 is 15 amino acids. The V segment lost 5 bases and the J segment 5 bases; nucleotides outside the gene matches: 9. Germline-derived CDR1 and CDR2 are SGHRS and YFSETQ. DNA for the CDR3: TGCGCCAGCAGGGCAGGGGGCGGTTGGGACAATGAGCAGTTCTTC. Amino acid sequence: CASRAGGGWDNEQFF.

A note on this clonotype: A clone one base away is much larger, so this may be a read error. The rearrangement links TRBV5-1 to TRBJ1-2; 8 nucleotides agree with TRBD1. The CDR3 extends over 21 amino acids. Germline V gene lookup returns CDR1 SGHRS and CDR2 YFSETQ. Unmatched junction bases numbered 28, after V lost 3 bases and J lost 6 bases. CDR3 nucleotides: TGCGCCAGCAGCTCCCCTGGAGGACAGGGAGCATCCCGCCGAGCACTCGATGGCTACACCTTC. Encoded protein: CASSSPGGQGASRRALDGYTF.